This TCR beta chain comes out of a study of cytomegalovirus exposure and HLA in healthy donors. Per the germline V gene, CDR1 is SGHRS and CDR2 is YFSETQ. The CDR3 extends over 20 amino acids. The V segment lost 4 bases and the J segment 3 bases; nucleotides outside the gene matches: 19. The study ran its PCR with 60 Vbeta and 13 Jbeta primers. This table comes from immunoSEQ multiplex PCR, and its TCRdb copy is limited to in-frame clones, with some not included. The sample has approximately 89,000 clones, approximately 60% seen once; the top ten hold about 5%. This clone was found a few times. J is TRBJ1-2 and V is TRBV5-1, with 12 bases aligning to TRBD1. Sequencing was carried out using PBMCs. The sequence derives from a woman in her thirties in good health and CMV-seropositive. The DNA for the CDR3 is TGCGCCAGCAGCGGGGGGATACCGGGACAGGGGGCGACGAAGCACTATGGCTACACCTTC. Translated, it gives CASSGGIPGQGATKHYGYTF.